The 23 T cell receptor beta chains below were found in one sample sequenced in a study of T cell responses to AZD1222 COVID-19 vaccine. This table comes from immunoSEQ multiplex PCR, and its TCRdb copy is limited to in-frame clones, with some not included. The sample yields 75,000 to 90,000 clones, roughly nine tenths seen once. The starting material was peripheral blood, obtained on day 0 of AZD1222 vaccination. The receptors originated from an adult in good health.

V gene TRBV12-1 combines with J gene TRBJ2-2; TRBD2 reflects the table's D call only, with no check against the DNA. TRBV12-1 is flagged as a pseudogene. This CDR3 has 15 amino acids. CDR3 region: CASSPGLGGPGELFF. DNA for the CDR3: TGTGCCAGCAGCCCCGGACTCGGGGGGCCCGGGGAGCTGTTTTTT.

J is TRBJ2-1 and V is TRBV24-1, with D maybe TRBD1 (6 bases). The CDR3 is 14 amino acids. Germline assignment: CDR1 KGHDR and CDR2 SFDVKD. V was pared by 7 bases and J by 8 bases, with 17 bases between. In DNA, the CDR3 is TGTGCCACCAGCAGGGGCCAGGGTTATGATGAGCAGTTCTTC. Translation gives CATSRGQGYDEQFF.

J is TRBJ2-7 and V is TRBV5-3; 10 bases line up with TRBD2. TRBV5-3 is designated an ORF whose function remains uncertain. V was clipped by 4 bases and J by 2 bases; unmatched bases: 9. The CDR3 is 16 residues long. DNA for the CDR3: TGTGCCAGAAGCATCCGAACTAGCGGGGTAGCCTACGAGCAGTACTTC. Protein: CARSIRTSGVAYEQYF.

This clone was seen a single time. The V call is TRBV19, the J call TRBJ1-1; no firm D call. Germline assignment: CDR1 LNHDA and CDR2 SQIVND (reference sequence). The CDR3 has 11 residues. Trimming removed 6 bases from V and 3 bases from J, with 5 bases in between. The CDR3 sequence: CASRYYTEAFF. CDR3 coding DNA: TGTGCCAGTAGGTACTACACTGAAGCTTTCTTT.

The J gene is TRBJ1-1, the V gene TRBV30, with TRBD1 as a possible D gene (5 bases). Germline CDR1 GTSNPN, CDR2 SVGIG (reference sequence). The CDR3 runs to 14 residues. Trimming removed 5 bases at V and 11 bases at J, with 24 bases between. CDR3 sequence (DNA): TGTGCCTGGTTGGCAGAAGCGGGAGGGGCCAACGCTTTCTTT. Protein: CAWLAEAGGANAFF.

This chain links TRBV3-1 (or the pseudogene TRBV3-2) with TRBJ1-6; no firm D call. The CDR3 length is 14 residues. V was pared by 8 bases and J by 5 bases, with 13 bases between. Per germline, CDR1 LGHDT and CDR2 YNNKEL (reference sequence). The CDR3 region is CASCGDWNNSPLHF. DNA of the CDR3: TGTGCCAGCTGCGGGGATTGGAATAATTCACCCCTCCACTTT.

As for this clone: This sample includes further DNA sequences coding for the same CDR3. The V gene is TRBV11-2, the J gene TRBJ2-7; a weak D match, TRBD2 (6 bases). This CDR3 has 13 amino acids. V shed 5 bases and J shed 3 bases, with 11 bases lying between them. Germline V gene sequence: CDR1 SGHAT, CDR2 FQNNGV. As DNA, the CDR3 is TGTGCCAGCAGCCCTCCCGGGGGCTACGAGCAGTACTTC. This encodes CASSPPGGYEQYF.

V and J are TRBV4-1 and TRBJ1-1; 7 nucleotides line up with TRBD1. The CDR3 is 16 amino acids. CDR1 MGHRA and CDR2 YSYEKL come from the germline V gene. V lost 5 bases and J lost 1; bases outside the gene matches: 10. DNA for the CDR3: TGCGCCAGCAGCTATCGACAGGGTTGGGAGAACACTGAAGCTTTCTTT. It is translated as CASSYRQGWENTEAFF.

V usage is TRBV11-3 and J usage is TRBJ2-7; 8 positions agree with TRBD2. Germline V gives CDR1 SGHNT, CDR2 YENEEA. The CDR3 is 14 residues long. V lost 3 bases to trimming and J lost 3 bases; unmatched junction nucleotides: 4. This CDR3 reads CASSLRGADYEQYF. CDR3 in DNA: TGTGCCAGCAGCTTGCGGGGGGCCGACTACGAGCAGTACTTC. Supplemented by reference TRBV11-3 and TRBJ2-7, the full variable domain reads EAGVVQSPRYKIIEKKQPVAFWCNPISGHNTLYWYLQNLGQGPELLIRYENEEAVDDSQLPKDRFSAERLKGVDSTLKIQPAELGDSAVYLCASSLRGADYEQYFGPGTRLTVT.

J is TRBJ1-4 and V is TRBV18, with D maybe TRBD1 (6 bases). The CDR3 is 15 amino acids. Trimming pared 5 bases from V and 2 bases from J, leaving 12 bases between. Germline loops: CDR1 KGHSH, CDR2 LQKENI. CDR3 DNA: TGTGCCAGCTCAGTTACAGGGTTGACTAATGAAAAACTGTTTTTT. Amino acid sequence: CASSVTGLTNEKLFF.

This clone was picked up a small number of times. J is TRBJ2-3 and V is TRBV7-3; weak D call: TRBD2 (5 bases). V lost 3 bases to trimming and J lost 6 bases, with 7 bases between them. The V gene's germline CDR1 is SGHTA and CDR2 FQGTGA. The CDR3 is 12 amino acids. The CDR3 region is CASSFGEDTQYF. CDR3 DNA sequence: TGTGCCAGCAGCTTTGGGGAGGATACGCAGTATTTT.

The rearrangement uses TRBV7-2 and TRBJ1-4, with 7 bases identical to TRBD1. The germline V gene encodes CDR1 SGHTA and CDR2 FQGNSA. V dropped 4 bases and J dropped 5; count of bases not matched to a gene: 4. The CDR3 sequence is 14 residues long. The chain's CDR3 is CASSWTGQNEKLFF. The DNA for the CDR3 is TGTGCCAGCAGCTGGACAGGACAAAATGAAAAACTGTTTTTT.

This clone was seen a handful of times. CDR3 bases: TGTGCCAGCAGCCAAAGGCAGTATGAGCAGTTCTTC. Amino acid sequence: CASSQRQYEQFF. The V call is TRBV3-1 (or the pseudogene TRBV3-2), the J call TRBJ2-1; D is uncertain. Deletions cut 2 bases from V and 8 bases from J, with 7 bases between. This CDR3 region has 12 residues. Germline V gene lookup returns CDR1 LGHDT and CDR2 YNNKEL (reference sequence).

Here the CDR3 DNA reads TGTGCCAGCAGCTTAGTAGAGGGACAGGGGGTTGGAGAGCAGTACTTC. This codes for CASSLVEGQGVGEQYF. The genes are TRBV13 and TRBJ2-7; 11 bases fit TRBD1. V dropped 1 base and J dropped 7; count of bases not matched to a gene: 9. This CDR3 has 16 residues. The germline V gene encodes CDR1 PRHDT and CDR2 FYEKMQ (reference sequence).

CDR3 DNA sequence: TGTGCCGTCAGGACTAGCGGGGGGTCGTACCAAGAGACCCAGTACTTC. This encodes CAVRTSGGSYQETQYF. The chain recombines TRBV15 with TRBJ2-5; TRBD2 aligns across 14 bases. CDR1 and CDR2 (germline): LNHNV, YYDKDF (reference sequence). There are 16 residues in the CDR3. The ends lost 11 bases at V and 0 bases at J; junction bases unmatched: 8.

The CDR3 loop reads CASSLSGLESEKLFF. The CDR3 DNA is TGTGCCAGCAGCCTTTCAGGGTTGGAAAGTGAAAAACTGTTTTTT. This chain connects TRBV7-8 to TRBJ1-4, with a possible D match to TRBD1 (5 bases). The V and J ends lost 5 bases and 7 bases respectively, with 17 bases between them. CDR1 SGHVS and CDR2 FQNEAQ come from the germline V gene. CDR3 length: 15 residues. The full variable domain, in which reference TRBV7-8 and TRBJ1-4 provide the parts outside the CDR3, is GAGVSQSPRYKVAKRGQDVALRCDPISGHVSLFWYQQALGQGPEFLTYFQNEAQLDKSGLPSDRFFAERPEGSVSTLKIQRTQQEDSAVYLCASSLSGLESEKLFFGSGTQLSVL.

CDR3 coding DNA: TGTGCCAGCAGTTTGAACGGAGACACTGAAGCTTTCTTT. Residues: CASSLNGDTEAFF. V gene TRBV12-3 or TRBV12-4 combines with J gene TRBJ1-1; no reliable D call. The CDR3 has 13 amino acids. The ends were cut back, 3 bases at V and 3 bases at J, with 8 bases in the middle.

The chain couples TRBV5-6 to TRBJ1-2; 7 nucleotides line up with TRBD1. The germline V gene encodes CDR1 SGHDT and CDR2 YYEEEE. With V trimmed by 0 bases and J by 5 bases, 7 bases remained unmatched. The CDR3 is made up of 15 amino acids. CDR3 sequence reads: CASSLVGTAQYGYTF. The CDR3 DNA sequence: TGTGCCAGCAGCTTGGTAGGGACAGCGCAATATGGCTACACCTTC.

This chain connects TRBV29-1 to TRBJ2-7; D might be TRBD1 (6 bases). The V gene lost 7 bases and the J gene lost 5 bases, with 21 bases spanning the gap. CDR1 SQVTM and CDR2 ANQGSEA come from the germline V gene. This CDR3 is 14 amino acids long. CDR3 protein: CSGAPGHQVDEQYF. CDR3 nucleotide sequence: TGCAGCGGGGCCCCGGGACATCAAGTCGACGAGCAGTACTTC.

The chain uses TRBV7-2 and TRBJ1-6; 7 bases match TRBD1. Germline loops: CDR1 SGHTA, CDR2 FQGNSA. The CDR3 spans 15 residues. V gave up 0 bases and J gave up 9 bases; unmatched junction bases: 5. Written as DNA, the CDR3 is TGTGCCAGCAGCTTAGCCCAGGGGGTAATTTCACCCCTCCACTTT. This encodes CASSLAQGVISPLHF. Based on the CDR3 plus reference TRBV7-2 and TRBJ1-6, the full variable domain is GAGVSQSPSNKVTEKGKDVELRCDPISGHTALYWYRQSLGQGLEFLIYFQGNSAPDKSGLPSDRFSAERTGGSVSTLTIQRTQQEDSAVYLCASSLAQGVISPLHFGNGTRLTVT.

The genes are TRBV6-6 and TRBJ2-5; possible D gene TRBD2, 5 bases. Trimming removed 5 bases at V and 5 bases at J, with 9 bases between. This CDR3 has 12 residues. Germline V gene data show CDR1 as MNHNY and CDR2 as SVGAGI (reference sequence). As DNA, the CDR3 is TGTGCCAGCAGTCTGAGGGCCGAGACCCAGTACTTC. Amino acid sequence: CASSLRAETQYF.

The rearrangement links TRBV7-2 to TRBJ1-2; D is perhaps TRBD1 (5 bases). V was shortened by 1 base and J by 5 bases, with 11 bases between the two germline ends. There are 14 residues in the CDR3. Per the germline V gene, CDR1 is SGHTA and CDR2 is FQGNSA. For the CDR3, the DNA is TGTGCCAGCAGCTTAGGCGACAGTGAATATGGCTACACCTTC. Protein: CASSLGDSEYGYTF.

The chain joins TRBV7-2 to TRBJ1-4; D is unresolved. The CDR3 sequence is 14 residues long. Germline CDR1 and CDR2: SGHTA and FQGNSA. V was trimmed by 1 base and J by 4 bases, leaving 7 bases between them. CDR3 protein: CASSLGRINEKLFF. CDR3 sequence (DNA): TGTGCCAGCAGCTTAGGACGGATTAATGAAAAACTGTTTTTT.